A selection of T cell receptor beta chains follows, all from one sample in a study of long-term antiretroviral therapy in people with HIV. TCRdb's copy holds only in-frame clones and misses some; the assay was immunoSEQ multiplex PCR. This sample has approximately 32,000 clones, with 83% found just once. The starting material was unsorted PBMCs, obtained 0.4 years before starting antiretroviral therapy. All receptors come from a man between 18 and 29 years old with HIV. The CDR3 runs from the conserved cysteine through the conserved F or W. The D gene is left open where the match is weak. The size entry is marked missing in some rows and otherwise reads once, few, many or a size class.

v_call	d_call	j_call	clone_size	cdr3_nt	cdr3_aa
TRBV2	TRBD1	TRBJ2-7	.	TGTGCCAGCAGAGACAGGGGCTACGAGCAGTACTTC	CASRDRGYEQYF
TRBV4-3	.	TRBJ1-2	.	TGCGCCAGCAGCCAAGATAAGCGGAGAACTAACTATGGCTACACCTTC	CASSQDKRRTNYGYTF
TRBV5-1	.	TRBJ2-5	.	TGCGCCAGCAGCTCCGGCTTAAGGAGGGCCGAACAAGAGACCCAGTACTTC	CASSSGLRRAEQETQYF
TRBV11-2	.	TRBJ1-1	few	TGTGCCAGCAGCTTTGACAGGAACACTGAAGCTTTCTTT	CASSFDRNTEAFF
TRBV18	TRBD2	TRBJ2-5	.	TGTGCCAGCTCCTCTGGAAGGTCTAGCGGCCTCCAAGAGACCCAGTACTTC	CASSSGRSSGLQETQYF
TRBV6-1	.	TRBJ1-3	.	TGTGCCGCCAGGAGGTTTCTGGACACCATATATTTT	CAARRFLDTIYF
TRBV9	TRBD2	TRBJ2-3	once	TGTGCCAGCAGCTATAGCGGGGGGTACACAGATACGCAGTATTTT	CASSYSGGYTDTQYF
TRBV28	.	TRBJ2-7	.	TGTGCCAGCAGTCTCTGGACACTCTACGAGCAGTACTTC	CASSLWTLYEQYF
TRBV4-1	.	TRBJ2-1	.	TGCGCCAGCAGCGGCCGTGGGGGTGAGCAGTTCTTC	CASSGRGGEQFF
TRBV7-8	TRBD1	TRBJ1-5	.	TGTGCCAGCAGCGCTTACAGGGGGCGGGATCAGCCCCAGCATTTT	CASSAYRGRDQPQHF
TRBV9	.	TRBJ1-3	.	TGTGCCAGCAGCTTGGGGGGAAACACCATATATTTT	CASSLGGNTIYF
TRBV28	.	TRBJ2-3	few	TGTGCCAGCAGTGAACAAGCAGATACGCAGTATTTT	CASSEQADTQYF
TRBV19	.	TRBJ2-1	once	TGTGCCAGTAGTATGGGGAGCGGATTCAATGAGCAGTTCTTC	CASSMGSGFNEQFF
TRBV11-2	.	TRBJ2-3	.	TGTGCCAGCCAACTAAGCACAGATACGCAGTATTTT	CASQLSTDTQYF
TRBV7-2	.	TRBJ2-1	.	TGTGCCAGCAGCTTGGGGGCAGGGACTTACAATGAGCAGTTCTTC	CASSLGAGTYNEQFF